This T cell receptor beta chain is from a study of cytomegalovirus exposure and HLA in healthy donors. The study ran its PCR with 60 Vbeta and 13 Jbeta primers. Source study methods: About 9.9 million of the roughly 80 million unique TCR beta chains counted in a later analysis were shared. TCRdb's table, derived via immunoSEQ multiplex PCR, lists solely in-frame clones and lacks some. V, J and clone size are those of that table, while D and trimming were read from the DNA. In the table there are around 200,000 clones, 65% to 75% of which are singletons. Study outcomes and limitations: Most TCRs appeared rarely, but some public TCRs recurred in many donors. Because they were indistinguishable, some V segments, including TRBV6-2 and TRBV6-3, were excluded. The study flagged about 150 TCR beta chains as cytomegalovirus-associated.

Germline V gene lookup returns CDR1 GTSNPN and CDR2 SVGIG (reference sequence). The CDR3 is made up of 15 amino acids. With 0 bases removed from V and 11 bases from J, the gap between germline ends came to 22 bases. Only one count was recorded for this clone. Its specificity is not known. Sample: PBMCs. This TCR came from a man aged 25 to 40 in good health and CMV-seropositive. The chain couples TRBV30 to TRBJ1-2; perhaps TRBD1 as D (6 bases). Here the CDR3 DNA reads TGTGCCTGGAGTGTAGCGGGGGGGGCCCACTTGTGGTACACCTTC. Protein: CAWSVAGGAHLWYTF.